This paragraph reports one TCR beta chain. What it recognizes is unknown. Every isolated RNA sample was fully reverse transcribed, so sequencing captured expressed TCRB transcripts. TCRdb keeps only in-frame clones here, not all; method: immunoSEQ multiplex PCR. This table holds roughly 290,000 clones, approximately 8.1% found once. These data are taken from a study of beta chain features in type 1 diabetes. Overall study: There was similarity between patients and healthy donors in age, gender and cell yields. Study observations and caveats: VDJ junctions from patients with type 1 diabetes contained fewer insertions and more deletions. Within each of all four CD4+ subsets, Type 1 diabetes patients had TCRB CDR3s that were moderately but significantly shorter.

Germline V gene lookup returns CDR1 SQVTM and CDR2 ANQGSEA. The CDR3 extends over 12 amino acids. The V and J ends lost 7 bases and 8 bases, in that order; junction bases with no gene match: 5. Over 95% purity was reached by all sorted populations. This sequence joins TRBV29-1 and TRBJ1-4, with TRBD1 matching over 9 bases. The sample was central memory CD4+ T cells from blood. This receptor was obtained from a woman between 18 and 29 years old in good health. The CDR3 nucleotides read TGCAGCGGGGGACAGGGTCGGGAAAAACTGTTTTTT. Translated, it gives CSGGQGREKLFF.